This T cell receptor beta chain was retrieved from a study of regulatory T cells in long-lasting Graves disease. The authors built TCR beta libraries using iRepertoire HTBI primers and Arm-PCR of CDR3 regions. TCRdb passed the multiplex PCR reads through MiXCR, listing each CDR3 protein once. Of about 540,000 distinct CDR3 sequences in the sample, approximately 15% are singletons; the top ten hold about 10%. Germline CDR1 and CDR2: SNHLY and FYNNEI. CDR3 size: 13 residues. The ends lost 10 bases at V and 3 bases at J; junction bases unmatched: 8. This clonotype was picked up many times. The antigen is unknown. Study-level points and caveats: Favored usage of TRBV28, TRBJ1-2 and TRBJ2-5 was recorded in persistent disease.

Stated time point: newly diagnosed GD, antithyroid drugs for less than 3 months. From PBMCs, RNA was extracted and then used to make the TCR library. The sample was also linked to a second study, of T cells in Graves' hyperthyroidism and ophthalmopathy. That investigation notes: First-round RT-PCR of the TCR CDR3 relied on the HTBI primer set. Blood samples included most of the expanded thyroid clonotypes exceeding 0.001.

This clonotype was sampled from a man aged 25 to 40 with Graves disease. The sample consisted of peripheral blood mononuclear cells (PBMCs), taken at new diagnosis, from a patient treated with antithyroid drugs. This rearrangement joins TRBV2 to TRBJ2-7, with TRBD1 matching over 8 bases. The CDR3 spells CATLPDRDYEQYF. The CDR3 DNA reads TGTGCCACCTTGCCGGACAGGGACTACGAGCAGTACTTC. The entire variable domain, with the rest obtained from reference TRBV2 and TRBJ2-7, is as follows: EPEVTQTPSHQVTQMGQEVILRCVPISNHLYFYWYRQILGQKVEFLVSFYNNEISEKSEIFDDQFSVERPDGSNFTLKIRSTKLEDSAMYFCATLPDRDYEQYFGPGTRLTVT.